This T cell receptor beta chain was sequenced in a study of blood T cell repertoires in COVID-19. Study at large: From the United States, Italy and Spain came samples of acute and convalescent COVID-19.

The Seattle patients, enrolled during active infection, were followed longitudinally. With 6 bases removed from V and 3 bases from J, the gap between germline ends came to 14 bases. Germline V gene sequence: CDR1 GTSNPN, CDR2 SVGIG (reference sequence). This CDR3 has 13 amino acids. Study processing details: Amplification from reference gene primers served as the basis for estimated nucleated cell counts. Generated by immunoSEQ multiplex PCR, the TCRdb table keeps only in-frame clones and is missing some. V and J calls and clone size are given by that table; D and trimming were obtained from the DNA. The data show 100,000 to 150,000 clones, with 81% seen just once and approximately 18% held by the top ten.

The source material was peripheral blood. The chain is built from TRBV30 and TRBJ1-1, with D maybe TRBD1 (6 bases). This receptor was identified in a man under 40 with COVID-19, enrolled during active disease. The CDR3 DNA sequence: TGTGCCTGTCGAAAGGACAGATACACTGAAGCTTTCTTT. Translation: CACRKDRYTEAFF.